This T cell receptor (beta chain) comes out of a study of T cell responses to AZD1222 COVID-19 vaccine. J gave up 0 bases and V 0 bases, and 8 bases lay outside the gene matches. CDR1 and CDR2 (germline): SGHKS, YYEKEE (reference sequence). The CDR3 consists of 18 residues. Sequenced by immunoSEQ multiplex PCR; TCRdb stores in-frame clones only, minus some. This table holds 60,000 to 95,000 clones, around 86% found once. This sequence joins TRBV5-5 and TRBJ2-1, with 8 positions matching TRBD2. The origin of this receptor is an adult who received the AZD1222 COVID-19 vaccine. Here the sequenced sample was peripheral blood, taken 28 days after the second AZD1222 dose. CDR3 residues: CASSLGYGSGASYNEQFF. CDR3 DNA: TGTGCCAGCAGCTTGGGGTACGGTAGCGGGGCCTCCTACAATGAGCAGTTCTTC.